This T cell receptor (beta chain) was sequenced in a study of blood T cell repertoires in COVID-19. In assigning cohorts, the study relied on participant-reported clinical history. Per the original data handling: Amplification of reference gene primers provided the estimated nucleated cell counts. The data were produced by immunoSEQ multiplex PCR, yet TCRdb's version contains in-frame clones alone and is incomplete. The D gene and trimming were derived from the DNA, and the V and J assignments and clone size from that table. There are roughly 180,000 clones in the sample; over 75% occur only once, and about 6% lies in the top ten. This CDR3 region has 14 residues. Per germline, CDR1 WSHSY and CDR2 SAAADI. V dropped 0 bases and J dropped 8 bases, with 8 bases sitting between them.

The TCR originated in a woman aged 40 to 50 with acute COVID-19. The sample comprised PBMCs or T cells enriched from blood (not recorded which). V usage is TRBV10-2 and J usage is TRBJ1-6; D is uncertain. CDR3 sequence: CASSESNQYSPLHF. The CDR3 nucleotides are TGCGCCAGCAGTGAGTCGAATCAGTATTCACCCCTCCACTTT.